The T cell receptor (beta chain) described here comes from a study of long-term antiretroviral therapy in people with HIV. Survey-level resolution applied to immunoSEQ assay v3.0. Method: immunoSEQ multiplex PCR; TCRdb's copy keeps in-frame clones and lacks some. The sample consists of approximately 17,000 clones, roughly 80% of them appearing once. This CDR3 is built from 14 residues. From germline, CDR1 is SEHNR and CDR2 FQNEAQ (reference sequence). The J segment lost 2 bases and the V segment lost 2 bases, leaving 3 bases of the junction unmatched. V is TRBV7-9 and J is TRBJ2-7; the match to TRBD1 covers 7 bases. The source was unsorted PBMCs, collected less than 1.3 years before starting antiretroviral therapy. This clonotype originated in a man aged 25-45 years with HIV. CDR3 amino acids: CASSLTTGTYEQYF. The CDR3 nucleotides are TGTGCCAGCAGCTTAACGACAGGGACCTACGAGCAGTACTTC.